The entry that follows covers one T cell receptor beta chain sequence. It lacks a known antigen. A much larger clone is a single base away; this may be a read error. The treatment or condition label for this specimen denotes: in vitro stimulation with specific CMV peptide epitopes to enrich CMV-specific T cells. The source of the sample is a study of T cell repertoires in cytomegalovirus infection (dated by TCRdb to the late 2010s). Broadly, across the study: Peptide stimulations targeted recently identified HLA-C-restricted CMV epitopes, whose presentation resists viral immunomodulation, together with well-studied HLA-B-restricted epitopes. Because public TCR beta signatures pointed to carriage of CMV infection together with the matching HLA type, the HLA type of each donor mattered for the analysis. Here is what the overall study found, with its caveats: In both this cohort and an independent roughly 360-donor cohort, the cumulative frequency of public TCR beta family members distinguished carriers of CMV infection plus the relevant HLA type. In the ex vivo response, HLA-C-restricted CMV-specific TCR beta clonotypes were dominant, and in two of eight donors the single most frequent clonotype came from this HLA-C-restricted group.

The reads were generated on an Illumina HiSeq 1500. In TCRdb, the public reads were trimmed at Q25 with fastp and aligned with MiXCR, with productive beta chains retained. Rows matching on CDR3 protein sequence are summarized as one entry with the most common DNA and genes. This sample comprises approximately 270,000 distinct CDR3 sequences, about 20% of them detected only once. The top ten constitute roughly a fifth of the sample. The germline V gene specifies SGHRS as CDR1 and YFSETQ as CDR2. Its CDR3 holds 14 amino acids, cysteine through phenylalanine. The entry retains the CDR3 DNA only, 42 bases that are in frame from base 1.

The source is a human donor in good health (CMV status not recorded). Some clones in this sample may be carry-over from other donors' samples. The sample consisted of cultured PBMCs, taken from culture after CMV antigen stimulation. This chain is built from TRBV5-1 and TRBJ1-1; a tentative D match to TRBD1 spans 5 bases. The CDR3 region has the sequence CVSSLMTDYYEAFF. The nucleotide sequence reads TGCGTCAGCAGCTTGATGACAGATTACTACGAAGCTTTCTTT.